Each of the 27 T cell receptor beta chains below was sequenced from the same sample in a study of blood T cell repertoires in COVID-19. Using immunoSEQ multiplex PCR, the repertoire was profiled, and TCRdb retains in-frame clones only, with some absent. The sample carries roughly 160,000 clones, about 87% recorded once. Sample: peripheral blood. The source is a man aged 55 to 70 with COVID-19, enrolled during active disease.

This sequence joins TRBV24-1 and TRBJ2-1; 7 bases line up with TRBD2. This CDR3 contains 14 residues. V lost 4 bases and J lost 2; bases outside the gene matches: 1. In germline, CDR1 is KGHDR, CDR2 SFDVKD. The CDR3: CATSERETYNEQFF. DNA for the CDR3: TGTGCCACCAGTGAGCGGGAGACCTACAATGAGCAGTTCTTC.

This CDR3 reads CAWSPTGKSGNTIYF. DNA of the CDR3: TGTGCCTGGAGCCCGACAGGGAAGTCTGGAAACACCATATATTTT. The rearrangement joins TRBV30 to TRBJ1-3, with 7 bases matching TRBD1. Germline trimming cut 3 bases from V and 1 base from J; bases unmatched to any gene: 6. The germline CDR1 and CDR2 sequences are GTSNPN and SVGIG (reference sequence). The CDR3 covers 15 residues.

The chain has TRBV3-1 (or the pseudogene TRBV3-2) and TRBJ2-2, with TRBD2 matching over 8 bases. With V trimmed by 10 bases and J by 4 bases, 5 bases remained unmatched. There are 13 residues in the CDR3. The germline CDR1 and CDR2 sequences are LGHDT and YNNKEL (reference sequence). CDR3 sequence (DNA): TGTGCCACTTTACGGGAGGGCACCGGGGAGCTGTTTTTT. As protein: CATLREGTGELFF.

This chain links TRBV7-9 with TRBJ1-6; D gene unclear. Trimming took off 3 bases at V and 5 bases at J, with 11 bases between the two ends. The CDR3 contains 15 residues. Looked up from germline, CDR1 is SEHNR and CDR2 is FQNEAQ (reference sequence). CDR3 DNA: TGTGCCAGCAGCTTTTCCCGCAGCGATAATTCACCCCTCCACTTT. Amino acids: CASSFSRSDNSPLHF.

The rearrangement uses TRBV27 and TRBJ2-1, with TRBD1 identical over 10 bases. This CDR3 region has 14 residues. Germline loops: CDR1 MNHEY, CDR2 SMNVEV (reference sequence). Trimming at V came to 5 bases and at J to 6 bases, leaving 4 bases not matched to a gene. The CDR3 region has the DNA TGTGCCAGCAGTGACAGGGGGCGTTCCAATGAGCAGTTCTTC. It specifies CASSDRGRSNEQFF.

The V and J genes are TRBV27 and TRBJ1-1; D is possibly TRBD1 (6 bases). In germline, CDR1 is MNHEY, CDR2 SMNVEV (reference sequence). The V and J ends lost 4 bases and 0 bases respectively, with 15 bases between them. There are 16 residues in the CDR3. This chain's CDR3 is CASSSGQPVMNTEAFF. The CDR3 bases are TGTGCCAGCAGTTCCGGACAGCCCGTAATGAACACTGAAGCTTTCTTT.

This chain's CDR3 is CASSDGGHSSYEQYF. In nucleotides, the CDR3 is TGCGCCAGCAGTGACGGCGGGCATAGCTCCTACGAGCAGTACTTC. The genes are TRBV10-2 and TRBJ2-7; perhaps TRBD2 as D (5 bases). Trimming removed 3 bases at V and 0 bases at J, with 12 bases between. The CDR3 sequence is 15 residues long. Germline V CDR1 and CDR2: WSHSY, SAAADI.

This chain's CDR3 is CASSEAVTGASNQPQHF. DNA of the CDR3: TGTGCCAGCAGTGAAGCGGTTACAGGGGCTAGCAATCAGCCCCAGCATTTT. J is TRBJ1-5 and V is TRBV2, with 7 bases fitting TRBD1. From germline, CDR1 is SNHLY and CDR2 FYNNEI. There are 17 residues in the CDR3. Trimming cost V 0 bases and J 0 bases; bases outside gene matches: 5.

V and J are TRBV25-1 and TRBJ1-1, with a weak D call TRBD1 (6 bases). Germline CDR1 and CDR2: MGHDK and SYGVNS. V was shortened by 3 bases and J by 4 bases, with 9 bases between the two germline ends. The length of the CDR3 is 13 residues. The CDR3 bases are TGTGCCAGCAGTGAGTTAGGGGGCACTGAAGCTTTCTTT. It encodes CASSELGGTEAFF.

This rearrangement joins TRBV6-5 to TRBJ1-2, with D hard to call. The V end was cut by 7 bases, the J end by 4 bases, with 19 bases between. Looked up from germline, CDR1 is MNHEY and CDR2 is SVGAGI. The CDR3 is 15 amino acids. In nucleotides, the CDR3 is TGTGCCAGCATTGTCCTTGTTTTCCTTTCCTATGGCTACACCTTC. It translates to CASIVLVFLSYGYTF.

This rearrangement joins TRBV4-3 to TRBJ2-1, with 8 bases that match TRBD1. Looked up from germline, CDR1 is LGHNA and CDR2 is YSLEER. The ends lost 6 bases at V and 4 bases at J; junction bases unmatched: 8. This CDR3 spans 15 amino acids. The CDR3 DNA reads TGCGCCAGCAGTCACGCAGGGGGCCCTTACAATGAGCAGTTCTTC. It codes for CASSHAGGPYNEQFF.

The CDR3 nucleotides read TGTGCCAGCAGCCCACTACAGGGGATCGATGGCTACACCTTC. Protein product: CASSPLQGIDGYTF. The chain carries TRBV7-2 and TRBJ1-2; 7 positions match TRBD1. The CDR3 sequence is 14 residues long. Germline trimming cut 5 bases from V and 6 bases from J; bases unmatched to any gene: 9. Germline V gene sequence: CDR1 SGHTA, CDR2 FQGNSA. The full variable domain, its missing parts supplied by reference TRBV7-2 and TRBJ1-2, is GAGVSQSPSNKVTEKGKDVELRCDPISGHTALYWYRQSLGQGLEFLIYFQGNSAPDKSGLPSDRFSAERTGGSVSTLTIQRTQQEDSAVYLCASSPLQGIDGYTFGSGTRLTVV.

The rearrangement joins TRBV18 to TRBJ2-7; 14 bases fit TRBD2. The CDR3 loop spans 17 amino acids. The V segment lost 0 bases and the J segment 2 bases; nucleotides outside the gene matches: 3. CDR1 is KGHSH and CDR2 is LQKENI in the germline V gene. The chain's CDR3 is CASSPPGTSGGTYEQYF. CDR3 DNA sequence: TGTGCCAGCTCACCACCCGGGACTAGCGGGGGTACCTACGAGCAGTACTTC.

The chain links TRBV18 to TRBJ2-1, with 8 bases identical to TRBD1. The germline CDR1 and CDR2 sequences are KGHSH and LQKENI. This CDR3 region has 17 residues. The V and J ends lost 2 bases and 6 bases, in that order; junction bases with no gene match: 12. CDR3 protein: CASSPMVRGQGSNEQFF. The CDR3 nucleotides are TGTGCCAGCTCACCAATGGTCCGCGGACAGGGAAGCAATGAGCAGTTCTTC. Using reference TRBV18 and TRBJ2-1 for the parts outside the CDR3, the full variable domain is NAGVMQNPRHLVRRRGQEARLRCSPMKGHSHVYWYRQLPEEGLKFMVYLQKENIIDESGMPKERFSAEFPKEGPSILRIQQVVRGDSAAYFCASSPMVRGQGSNEQFFGPGTRLTVL.

The chain combines TRBV11-2 with TRBJ2-7, with D maybe TRBD1 (5 bases). V was pared by 5 bases and J by 1 base, with 21 bases between. Germline V gene data show CDR1 as SGHAT and CDR2 as FQNNGV. This CDR3 region has 17 residues. The chain's CDR3 is CASSQNGAGSTSYEQYF. The CDR3 DNA follows: TGTGCCAGCAGCCAAAACGGTGCAGGGTCCACGTCCTACGAGCAGTACTTC. Full variable domain (outside the CDR3, taken from reference TRBV11-2 and TRBJ2-7): EAGVAQSPRYKIIEKRQSVAFWCNPISGHATLYWYQQILGQGPKLLIQFQNNGVVDDSQLPKDRFSAERLKGVDSTLKIQPAKLEDSAVYLCASSQNGAGSTSYEQYFGPGTRLTVT.

V usage is TRBV24-1 and J usage is TRBJ2-1; D may be TRBD2 (6 bases). CDR3 length: 15 amino acids. V was cut by 5 bases and J by 4 bases, with 14 bases left in between. In germline, CDR1 is KGHDR, CDR2 SFDVKD. The CDR3 here is CATSGNREKYNEQFF. The CDR3 DNA sequence: TGTGCCACCAGTGGGAATCGGGAGAAGTACAATGAGCAGTTCTTC.

The gene calls are TRBV27 and TRBJ1-2; 11 bases are shared with TRBD1. Per the germline V gene, CDR1 is MNHEY and CDR2 is SMNVEV (reference sequence). This CDR3 is built from 16 residues. Germline trimming cut 2 bases from V and 2 bases from J; bases unmatched to any gene: 4. For the CDR3, the DNA is TGTGCCAGCAGTTTACGTGGGACAGGGGGAAACTATGGCTACACCTTC. As protein: CASSLRGTGGNYGYTF.

J is TRBJ1-3 and V is TRBV19; D ambiguous. The germline V gene encodes CDR1 LNHDA and CDR2 SQIVND (reference sequence). This CDR3 spans 14 amino acids. Trimming took 7 bases from V and 0 from J, leaving 10 bases between them. The CDR3 spells CASIHMASGNTIYF. The CDR3 nucleotides read TGTGCCAGTATTCACATGGCCTCTGGAAACACCATATATTTT.

J is TRBJ1-2 and V is TRBV18; 8 nucleotides align to TRBD1. In germline, CDR1 is KGHSH, CDR2 LQKENI. Trimming at V came to 3 bases and at J to 7 bases, leaving 10 bases not matched to a gene. This CDR3 is built from 15 residues. The DNA of the CDR3 is TGTGCCAGCTCACCTTTAGAAACAGGGGGTTTTGGCTACACCTTC. Its protein product is CASSPLETGGFGYTF.

This clone was observed once. The chain joins TRBV11-2 to TRBJ2-1; TRBD2 matches 8 bases. Germline CDR1 is SGHAT and CDR2 is FQNNGV. J gave up 8 bases and V 5 bases, and 11 bases lay outside the gene matches. The CDR3 length is 15 residues. CDR3 region: CASSQSAGGTYEQFF. The CDR3 DNA reads as TGTGCCAGCAGCCAGTCGGCGGGGGGAACCTATGAGCAGTTCTTC.

V is TRBV7-8 and J is TRBJ2-6, with 7 bases lining up with TRBD1. CDR3 length: 15 amino acids. Unmatched junction bases numbered 2, after V lost 5 bases and J lost 1 base. Looked up from germline, CDR1 is SGHVS and CDR2 is FQNEAQ. CDR3: CASSGQVSGANVLTF. The DNA for the CDR3 is TGTGCCAGCAGCGGACAGGTTTCTGGGGCCAACGTCCTGACTTTC.

The chain recombines TRBV27 with TRBJ1-4, with D possibly being TRBD1 (6 bases). The germline CDR1 and CDR2 sequences are MNHEY and SMNVEV (reference sequence). V lost 3 bases and J lost 6, with 14 bases in between. The CDR3 has 15 residues. CDR3 amino acids: CASSFRRGGHEKLFF. The CDR3 DNA reads as TGTGCCAGCAGTTTCAGGAGAGGGGGACATGAAAAACTGTTTTTT.

V usage is TRBV18 and J usage is TRBJ1-1; 9 positions match TRBD1. The ends lost 6 bases at V and 0 bases at J; junction bases unmatched: 2. The germline gives CDR1 KGHSH, CDR2 LQKENI. This CDR3 has 14 amino acids. CDR3 coding DNA: TGTGCCAGCTCCTGGGACAGGGTGAACACTGAAGCTTTCTTT. It yields the protein CASSWDRVNTEAFF.

This clone was seen a few times. This rearrangement joins TRBV2 to TRBJ2-1; 8 positions agree with TRBD2. V trimming: 4 bases; J trimming: 1 base; junction bases outside the gene matches: 9. The CDR3 covers 17 residues. Germline V CDR1 and CDR2: SNHLY, FYNNEI. CDR3: CASSARGGLWSYNEQFF. The CDR3 nucleotides are TGTGCCAGCAGTGCCCGGGGGGGTCTTTGGTCCTACAATGAGCAGTTCTTC.

The chain employs TRBV2 and TRBJ1-6, with TRBD1 as a possible D gene (5 bases). CDR3 length: 15 residues. Trimming removed 6 bases at V and 9 bases at J, with 18 bases between. Per germline, CDR1 SNHLY and CDR2 FYNNEI. In DNA form, the CDR3 reads TGTGCCAGCAGACCCTCGGGGGGTTCGAGTTCACCCCTCCACTTT. This translates into CASRPSGGSSSPLHF.

The count of this clone is one. The chain is built from TRBV13 and TRBJ1-2, with D hard to call. Trimming shortened V by 5 bases and J by 0 bases, and 16 bases separated the two germline ends. Germline CDR1 is PRHDT and CDR2 is FYEKMQ (reference sequence). This CDR3 is 16 amino acids long. The CDR3 reads CASSRGRSYSNYGYTF. CDR3 nucleotides: TGTGCCAGCAGCCGAGGTCGGTCCTACTCTAACTATGGCTACACCTTC.

The J gene is TRBJ2-3, the V gene TRBV3-1 (or the pseudogene TRBV3-2); D not certain. The ends were cut back, 5 bases at V and 2 bases at J, with 5 bases in the middle. The CDR3 contains 12 residues. Germline V lookup: CDR1 LGHDT, CDR2 YNNKEL (reference sequence). The CDR3 region is CASSDFTDTQYF. The CDR3 DNA reads TGTGCCAGCAGCGACTTCACAGATACGCAGTATTTT.